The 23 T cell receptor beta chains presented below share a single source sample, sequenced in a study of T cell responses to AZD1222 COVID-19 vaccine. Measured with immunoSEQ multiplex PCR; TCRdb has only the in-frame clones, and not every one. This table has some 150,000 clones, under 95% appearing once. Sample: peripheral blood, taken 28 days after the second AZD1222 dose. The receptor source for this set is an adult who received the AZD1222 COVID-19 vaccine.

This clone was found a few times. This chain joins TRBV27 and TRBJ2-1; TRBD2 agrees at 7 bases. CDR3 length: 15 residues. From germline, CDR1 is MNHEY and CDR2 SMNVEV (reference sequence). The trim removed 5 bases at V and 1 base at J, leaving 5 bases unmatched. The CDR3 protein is CASSHSGGSYNEQFF. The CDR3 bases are TGTGCCAGCAGTCACTCGGGGGGATCCTACAATGAGCAGTTCTTC.

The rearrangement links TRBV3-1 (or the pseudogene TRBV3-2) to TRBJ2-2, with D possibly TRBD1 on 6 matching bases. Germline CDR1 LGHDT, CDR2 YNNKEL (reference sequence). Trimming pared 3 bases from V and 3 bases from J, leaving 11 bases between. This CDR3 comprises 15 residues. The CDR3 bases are TGTGCCAGCAGCCACTGGGGGCGGGACACCGGGGAGCTGTTTTTT. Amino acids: CASSHWGRDTGELFF.

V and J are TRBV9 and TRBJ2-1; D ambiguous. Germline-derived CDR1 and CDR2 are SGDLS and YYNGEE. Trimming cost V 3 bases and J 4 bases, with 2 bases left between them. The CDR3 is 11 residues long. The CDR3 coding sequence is TGTGCCAGCAGCGGGTACAATGAGCAGTTCTTC. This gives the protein CASSGYNEQFF.

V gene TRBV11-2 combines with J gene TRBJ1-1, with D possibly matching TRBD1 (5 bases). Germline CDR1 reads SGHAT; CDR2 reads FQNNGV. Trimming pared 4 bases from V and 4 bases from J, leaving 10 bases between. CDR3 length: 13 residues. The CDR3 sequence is CASSSGGGTEAFF. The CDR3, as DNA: TGTGCCAGCAGCTCTGGTGGGGGCACTGAAGCTTTCTTT.

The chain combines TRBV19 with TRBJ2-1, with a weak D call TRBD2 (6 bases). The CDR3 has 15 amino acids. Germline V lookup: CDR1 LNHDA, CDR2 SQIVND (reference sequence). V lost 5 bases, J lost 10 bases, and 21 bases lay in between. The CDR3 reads CASSWRRDGKNEQFF. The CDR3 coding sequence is TGTGCCAGTAGTTGGCGGAGGGACGGTAAAAACGAGCAGTTCTTC.

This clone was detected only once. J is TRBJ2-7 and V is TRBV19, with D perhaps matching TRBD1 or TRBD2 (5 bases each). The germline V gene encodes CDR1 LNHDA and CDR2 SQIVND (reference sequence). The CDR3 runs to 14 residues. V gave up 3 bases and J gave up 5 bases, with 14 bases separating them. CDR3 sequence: CASSIGTSSDEQYF. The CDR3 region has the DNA TGTGCCAGTAGTATTGGGACCTCTTCCGACGAGCAGTACTTC.

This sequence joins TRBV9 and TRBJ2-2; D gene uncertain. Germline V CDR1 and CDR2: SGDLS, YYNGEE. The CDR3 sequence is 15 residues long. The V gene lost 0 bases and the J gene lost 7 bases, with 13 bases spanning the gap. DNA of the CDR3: TGTGCCAGCAGCGTAGGGGCACCGGTTTTCGGGGAGCTGTTTTTT. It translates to CASSVGAPVFGELFF. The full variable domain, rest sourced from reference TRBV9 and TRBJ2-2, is DSGVTQTPKHLITATGQRVTLRCSPRSGDLSVYWYQQSLDQGLQFLIQYYNGEERAKGNILERFSAQQFPDLHSELNLSSLELGDSALYFCASSVGAPVFGELFFGEGSRLTVL.

The CDR3 region has the DNA TGTGCCAGCAGCCAAAGGTCTAGTCTGGAGACCCAGTACTTC. Amino acid sequence: CASSQRSSLETQYF. V usage is TRBV7-8 and J usage is TRBJ2-5, with D unclear. Germline values: CDR1 SGHVS, CDR2 FQNEAQ. Trimming cost V 5 bases and J 5 bases, with 15 bases left between them. This CDR3 spans 14 amino acids.

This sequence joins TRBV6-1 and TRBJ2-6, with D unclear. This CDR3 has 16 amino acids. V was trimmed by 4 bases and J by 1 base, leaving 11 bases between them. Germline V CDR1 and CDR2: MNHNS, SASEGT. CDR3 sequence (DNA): TGTGCCAGCAGTGTTGGGGTACTATCTGGGGCCAACGTCCTGACTTTC. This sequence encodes CASSVGVLSGANVLTF.

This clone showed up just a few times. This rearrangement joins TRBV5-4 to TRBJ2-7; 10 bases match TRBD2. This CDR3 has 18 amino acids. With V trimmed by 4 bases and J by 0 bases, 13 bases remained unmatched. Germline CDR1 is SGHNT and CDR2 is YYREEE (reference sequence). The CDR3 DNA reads TGTGCCAGCAGCCGAGGGGGACTAGCGAGATCTAGCTCCTACGAGCAGTACTTC. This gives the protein CASSRGGLARSSSYEQYF.

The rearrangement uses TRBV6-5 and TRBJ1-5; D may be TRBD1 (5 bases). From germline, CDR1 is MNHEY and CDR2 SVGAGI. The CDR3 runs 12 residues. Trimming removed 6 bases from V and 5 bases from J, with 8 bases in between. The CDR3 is CASRWGDQPQHF. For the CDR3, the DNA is TGTGCCAGCAGGTGGGGGGATCAGCCCCAGCATTTT.

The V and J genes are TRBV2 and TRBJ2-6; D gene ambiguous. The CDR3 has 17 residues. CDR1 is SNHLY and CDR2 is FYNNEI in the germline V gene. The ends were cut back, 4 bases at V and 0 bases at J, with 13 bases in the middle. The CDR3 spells CASSVARINSGANVLTF. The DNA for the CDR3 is TGTGCCAGCAGTGTAGCCAGAATCAACTCTGGGGCCAACGTCCTGACTTTC.

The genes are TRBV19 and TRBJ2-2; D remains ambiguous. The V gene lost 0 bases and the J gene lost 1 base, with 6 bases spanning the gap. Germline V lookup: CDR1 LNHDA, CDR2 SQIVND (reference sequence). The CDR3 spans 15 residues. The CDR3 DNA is TGTGCCAGTAGTATAGATCGCGGGAACACCGGGGAGCTGTTTTTT. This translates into CASSIDRGNTGELFF.

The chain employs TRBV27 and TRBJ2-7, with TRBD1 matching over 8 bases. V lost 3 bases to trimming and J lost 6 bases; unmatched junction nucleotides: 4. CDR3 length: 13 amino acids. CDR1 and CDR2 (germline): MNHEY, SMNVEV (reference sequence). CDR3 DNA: TGTGCCAGCAGTTTCCGGACAGGGCGCGAGCAGTACTTC. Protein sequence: CASSFRTGREQYF.

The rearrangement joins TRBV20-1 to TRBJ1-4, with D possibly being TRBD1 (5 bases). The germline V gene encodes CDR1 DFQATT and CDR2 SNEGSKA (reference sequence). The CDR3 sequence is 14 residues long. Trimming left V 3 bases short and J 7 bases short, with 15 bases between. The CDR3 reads CSASLAGKFEKLFF. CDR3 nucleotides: TGCAGTGCTAGTTTGGCAGGGAAGTTTGAAAAACTGTTTTTT.

CDR3 coding DNA: TGTGCCAGCAGCTTAGTATATTCAGGGAACGCCACTGAAGCTTTCTTT. Its translation is CASSLVYSGNATEAFF. The V call is TRBV7-9, the J call TRBJ1-1; D is perhaps TRBD1 (5 bases). CDR3 length: 16 residues. In germline, CDR1 is SEHNR, CDR2 FQNEAQ (reference sequence). Trimming took off 1 base at V and 4 bases at J, with 16 bases between the two ends.

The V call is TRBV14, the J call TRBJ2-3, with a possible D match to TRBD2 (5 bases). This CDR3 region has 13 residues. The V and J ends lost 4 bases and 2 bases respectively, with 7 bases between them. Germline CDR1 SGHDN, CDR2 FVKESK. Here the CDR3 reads CASSLRDTDTQYF. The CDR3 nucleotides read TGTGCCAGCAGCCTGAGGGACACAGATACGCAGTATTTT.

This CDR3 reads CASSPASGSSGNTIYF. In DNA, the CDR3 is TGTGCCAGCAGCCCGGCATCAGGGTCCTCTGGAAACACCATATATTTT. This sequence joins TRBV27 and TRBJ1-3, with a weak D call TRBD1 (5 bases). This CDR3 spans 16 amino acids. Per the germline V gene, CDR1 is MNHEY and CDR2 is SMNVEV (reference sequence). V was pared by 6 bases and J by 0 bases, with 15 bases between.

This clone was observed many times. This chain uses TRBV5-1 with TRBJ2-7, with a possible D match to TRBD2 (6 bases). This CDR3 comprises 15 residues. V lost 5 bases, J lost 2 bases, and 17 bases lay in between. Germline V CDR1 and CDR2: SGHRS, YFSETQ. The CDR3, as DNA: TGCGCCAGCAGAGTGTGGGCGGGGCCGACCTACGAGCAGTACTTC. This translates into CASRVWAGPTYEQYF. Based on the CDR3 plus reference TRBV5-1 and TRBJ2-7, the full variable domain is KAGVTQTPRYLIKTRGQQVTLSCSPISGHRSVSWYQQTPGQGLQFLFEYFSETQRNKGNFPGRFSGRQFSNSRSEMNVSTLELGDSALYLCASRVWAGPTYEQYFGPGTRLTVT.

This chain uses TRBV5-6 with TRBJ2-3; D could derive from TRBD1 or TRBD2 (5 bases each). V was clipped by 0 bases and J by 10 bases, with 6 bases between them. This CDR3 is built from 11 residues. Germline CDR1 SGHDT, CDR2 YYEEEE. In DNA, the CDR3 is TGTGCCAGCAGCTTGGGGGACCCGCAGTATTTT. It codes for CASSLGDPQYF.

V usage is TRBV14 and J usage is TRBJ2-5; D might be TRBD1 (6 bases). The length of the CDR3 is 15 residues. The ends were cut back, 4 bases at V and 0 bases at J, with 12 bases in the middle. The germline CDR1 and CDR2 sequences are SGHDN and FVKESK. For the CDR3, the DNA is TGTGCCAGCAGCCCCCGGGACACCTACCAAGAGACCCAGTACTTC. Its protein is CASSPRDTYQETQYF.

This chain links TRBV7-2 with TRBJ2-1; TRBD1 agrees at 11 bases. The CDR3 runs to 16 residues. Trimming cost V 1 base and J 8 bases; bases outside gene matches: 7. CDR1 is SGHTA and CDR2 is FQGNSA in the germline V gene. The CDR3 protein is CASSLEVGQGVDEQFF. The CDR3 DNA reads TGTGCCAGCAGCTTAGAGGTGGGACAGGGGGTCGATGAGCAGTTCTTC.

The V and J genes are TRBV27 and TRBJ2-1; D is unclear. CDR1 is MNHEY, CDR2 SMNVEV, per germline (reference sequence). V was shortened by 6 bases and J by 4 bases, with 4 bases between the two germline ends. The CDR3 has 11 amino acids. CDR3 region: CASRPYNEQFF. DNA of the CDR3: TGTGCCAGCAGGCCTTACAATGAGCAGTTCTTC.